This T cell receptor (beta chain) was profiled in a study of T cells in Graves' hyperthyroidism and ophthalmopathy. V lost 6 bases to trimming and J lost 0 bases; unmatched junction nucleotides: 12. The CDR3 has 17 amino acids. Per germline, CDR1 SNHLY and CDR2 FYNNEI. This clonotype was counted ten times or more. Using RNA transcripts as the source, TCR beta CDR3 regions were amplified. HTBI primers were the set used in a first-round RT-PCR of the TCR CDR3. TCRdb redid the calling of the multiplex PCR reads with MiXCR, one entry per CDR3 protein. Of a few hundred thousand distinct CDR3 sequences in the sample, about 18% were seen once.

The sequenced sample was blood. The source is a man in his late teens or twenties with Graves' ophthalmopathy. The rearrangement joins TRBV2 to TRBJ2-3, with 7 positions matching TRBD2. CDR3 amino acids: CASSRTTTSESTDTQYF. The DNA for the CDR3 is TGTGCCAGCAGCCGGACCACCACTAGCGAGAGCACAGATACGCAGTATTTT.